This T cell receptor beta chain is from a study of siplizumab effects on memory and regulatory T cells. Details on this clone: What it binds is unknown.

Study-level points and caveats: Proliferating Tregs from siplizumab cultures lacked functional confirmation of suppression. Naive T cells apparently outstripped memory cells in diversity and seemed major alloresponse contributors. Alloreactive sequences tracing back to unstimulated CD4+ memory cells fell significantly with siplizumab.

The CDR3 length is 12 residues. V shed 1 base and J shed 6 bases, with 6 bases lying between them. The germline V gene encodes CDR1 KGHSH and CDR2 LQKENI. Assays were performed on 10^5 or so TCR templates per sample. Using immunoSEQ multiplex PCR, the repertoire was profiled, and TCRdb retains in-frame clones only, with some absent. Seen here are tens of thousands of clones, about 97% observed once, and the top ten hold 0.55% to 0.65%. The sequenced material came from naive CD4+ T cells sorted from blood. The rearrangement uses TRBV18 and TRBJ1-2, with no clear D. This sequence was found in a human donor in good health. CDR3 coding DNA: TGTGCCAGCTCACCACGTGCGGATGGCTACACCTTC. Translation: CASSPRADGYTF.